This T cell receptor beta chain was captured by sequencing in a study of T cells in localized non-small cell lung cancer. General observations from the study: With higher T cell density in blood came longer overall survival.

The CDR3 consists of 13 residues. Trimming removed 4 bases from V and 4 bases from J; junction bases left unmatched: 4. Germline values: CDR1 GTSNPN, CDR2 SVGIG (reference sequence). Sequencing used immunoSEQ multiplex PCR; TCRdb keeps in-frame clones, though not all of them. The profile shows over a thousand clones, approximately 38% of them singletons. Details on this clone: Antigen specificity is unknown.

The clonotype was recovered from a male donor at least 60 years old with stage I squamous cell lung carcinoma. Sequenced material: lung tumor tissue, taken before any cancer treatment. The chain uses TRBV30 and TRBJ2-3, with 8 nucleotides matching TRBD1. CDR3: CAWMMTGADTQYF. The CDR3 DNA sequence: TGTGCCTGGATGATGACAGGGGCAGATACGCAGTATTTT.